The following is a T cell receptor (beta chain) sequence with its context. Antigen unknown. The study sequenced TCR beta in blood CD8+ and CD4+ T cells. The TEMRA cells underwent FACS enrichment, while the CD8+ and CD4+ T cells underwent negative isolation. The CDR3 extends over 15 amino acids. Trimming took off 1 base at V and 3 bases at J, with 12 bases between the two ends. Per the germline V gene, CDR1 is LGHNA and CDR2 is YNFKEQ. This record belongs to a study of CD8 T cells in Susac syndrome. Study findings and constraints: In its TCR sequencing and HLA analysis, the study acknowledged that the number of individuals was relatively small.

The authors reverse transcribed 0.5 to 1 ug RNA with random hexamers. immunoSEQ multiplex PCR amplified TCR beta CDR3 across 54 Vbeta, 13 Jbeta. TCRdb reprocessed the immunoSEQ multiplex PCR reads via MiXCR and lists one record per CDR3 protein. The table includes 180,000 or so distinct CDR3 sequences, around 96% detected once. The chain joins TRBV4-2 to TRBJ1-1; D ambiguous. Sequences were obtained from CD4+ T cells from PBMCs. This clonotype was sampled from a human donor in good health. CDR3 in DNA: TGTGCCAGCAGCCAAGTCTCTGCGGACGACACTGAAGCTTTCTTT. As protein: CASSQVSADDTEAFF.